This T cell receptor beta chain was sequenced during a study of T cell repertoires in cytomegalovirus infection. Via MiXCR, TCRdb re-called the reads, giving one row per CDR3 protein. The sample holds around 800,000 distinct CDR3 sequences, over 25% seen once. The germline V and J ends were trimmed by 4 bases and 10 bases, with 11 bases remaining between them. The CDR3 covers 12 residues. Germline V gene data show CDR1 as MNHNY and CDR2 as SVGAGI (reference sequence). About this clonotype itself: Its antigen is as yet unknown.

The chain carries TRBV6-6 and TRBJ2-1; D unresolved. The TCR was taken from a human donor in good health (CMV status not recorded). Some clones in this sample may be carry-over from other donors' samples. The sample in question was cultured CD8+ T cells from PBMCs, obtained from culture after CMV antigen stimulation. CDR3 region: CASSSTPKEQFF. In DNA form, the CDR3 reads TGTGCCAGCAGTTCGACTCCTAAGGAGCAGTTCTTC.